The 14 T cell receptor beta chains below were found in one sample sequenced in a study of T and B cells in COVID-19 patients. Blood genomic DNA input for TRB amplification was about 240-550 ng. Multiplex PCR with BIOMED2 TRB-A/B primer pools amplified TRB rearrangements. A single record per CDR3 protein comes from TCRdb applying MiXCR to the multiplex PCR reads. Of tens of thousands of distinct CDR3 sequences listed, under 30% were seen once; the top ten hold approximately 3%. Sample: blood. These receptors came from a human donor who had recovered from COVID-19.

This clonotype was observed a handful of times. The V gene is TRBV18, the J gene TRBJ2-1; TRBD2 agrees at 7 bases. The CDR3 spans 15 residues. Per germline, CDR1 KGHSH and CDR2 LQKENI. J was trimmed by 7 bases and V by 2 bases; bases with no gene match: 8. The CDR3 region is CASSPKNAGVNEQFF. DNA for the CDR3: TGTGCCAGCTCACCAAAGAATGCGGGAGTTAATGAGCAGTTCTTC.

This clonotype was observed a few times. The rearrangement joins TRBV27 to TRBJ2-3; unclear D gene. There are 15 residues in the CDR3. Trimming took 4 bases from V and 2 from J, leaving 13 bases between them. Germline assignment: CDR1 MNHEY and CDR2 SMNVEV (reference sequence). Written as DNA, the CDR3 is TGTGCCAGCAGTTCCCCCGGGTCACCCACAGATACGCAGTATTTT. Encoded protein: CASSSPGSPTDTQYF.

CDR3 region: CASTLDRTYGYTF. CDR3 sequence (DNA): TGTGCCAGCACACTGGACAGGACCTATGGCTACACCTTC. The chain is built from TRBV6-1 and TRBJ1-2; 7 positions agree with TRBD1. The germline V gene has CDR1 MNHNS and CDR2 SASEGT. J was trimmed by 4 bases and V by 7 bases; bases with no gene match: 6. The CDR3 covers 13 residues.

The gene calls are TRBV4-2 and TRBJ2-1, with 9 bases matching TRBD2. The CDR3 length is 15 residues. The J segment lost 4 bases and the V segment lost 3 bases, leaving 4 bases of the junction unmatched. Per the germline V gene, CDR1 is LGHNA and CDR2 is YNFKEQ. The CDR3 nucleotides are TGTGCCAGCAGCCAGCGACTAGCGGAGTACAATGAGCAGTTCTTC. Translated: CASSQRLAEYNEQFF.

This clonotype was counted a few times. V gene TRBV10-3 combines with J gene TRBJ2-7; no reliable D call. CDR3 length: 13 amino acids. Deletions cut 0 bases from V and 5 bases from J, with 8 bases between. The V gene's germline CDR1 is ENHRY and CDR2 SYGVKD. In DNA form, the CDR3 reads TGTGCCATCAGTGAGTCAGGTGAGGACGAGCAGTACTTC. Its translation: CAISESGEDEQYF.

This CDR3 reads CASSFRQPNTGELFF. CDR3 coding DNA: TGCGCCAGCAGCTTTAGACAGCCCAACACCGGGGAGCTGTTTTTT. This chain links TRBV5-1 with TRBJ2-2, with D possibly being TRBD1 (5 bases). Germline V gives CDR1 SGHRS, CDR2 YFSETQ. V gave up 2 bases and J gave up 2 bases, with 10 bases separating them. The CDR3 is made up of 15 amino acids.

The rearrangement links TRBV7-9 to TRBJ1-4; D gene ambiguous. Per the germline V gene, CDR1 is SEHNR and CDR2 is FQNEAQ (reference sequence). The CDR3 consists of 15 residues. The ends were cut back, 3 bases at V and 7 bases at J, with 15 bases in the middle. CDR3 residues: CASSLTGPKGEKLFF. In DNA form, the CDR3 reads TGTGCCAGCAGCTTGACCGGGCCAAAGGGTGAAAAACTGTTTTTT. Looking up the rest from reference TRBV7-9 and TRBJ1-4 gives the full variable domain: DTGVSQNPRHKITKRGQNVTFRCDPISEHNRLYWYRQTLGQGPEFLTYFQNEAQLEKSRLLSDRFSAERPKGSFSTLEIQRTEQGDSAMYLCASSLTGPKGEKLFFGSGTQLSVL.

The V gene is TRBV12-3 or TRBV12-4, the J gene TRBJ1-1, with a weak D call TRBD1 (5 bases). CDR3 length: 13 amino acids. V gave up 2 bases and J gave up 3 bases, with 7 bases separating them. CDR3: CASSLWGDTEAFF. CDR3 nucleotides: TGTGCCAGCAGTTTATGGGGGGACACTGAAGCTTTCTTT.

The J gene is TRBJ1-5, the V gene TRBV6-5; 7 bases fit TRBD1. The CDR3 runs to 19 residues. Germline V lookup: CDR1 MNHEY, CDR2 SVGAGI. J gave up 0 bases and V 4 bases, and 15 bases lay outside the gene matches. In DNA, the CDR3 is TGTGCCAGCAGTTCCCCGGGACAGACAAGATCTGATAGCAATCAGCCCCAGCATTTT. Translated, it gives CASSSPGQTRSDSNQPQHF.

The CDR3: CASSVLGGSTQYF. Here the CDR3 DNA reads TGTGCCAGCAGTGTTCTAGGCGGATCGACCCAGTACTTC. This chain connects TRBV6-4 to TRBJ2-5; D is unclear. The CDR3 contains 13 residues. V was trimmed by 4 bases and J by 7 bases, leaving 13 bases between them. Germline V gene data show CDR1 as MRHNA and CDR2 as SNTAGT.

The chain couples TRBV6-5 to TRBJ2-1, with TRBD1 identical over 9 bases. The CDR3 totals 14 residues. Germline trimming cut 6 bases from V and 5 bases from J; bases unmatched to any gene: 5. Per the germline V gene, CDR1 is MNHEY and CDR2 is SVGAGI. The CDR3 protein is CASSSRTGDNEQFF. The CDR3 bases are TGTGCCAGCAGCTCTCGGACAGGGGACAATGAGCAGTTCTTC.

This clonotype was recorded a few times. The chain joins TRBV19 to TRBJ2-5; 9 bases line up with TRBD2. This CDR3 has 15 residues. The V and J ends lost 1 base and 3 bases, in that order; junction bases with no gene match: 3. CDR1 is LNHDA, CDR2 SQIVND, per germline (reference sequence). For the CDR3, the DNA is TGTGCCAGTAGTATAGTAGCGGGGGACGAAGAGACCCAGTACTTC. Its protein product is CASSIVAGDEETQYF.

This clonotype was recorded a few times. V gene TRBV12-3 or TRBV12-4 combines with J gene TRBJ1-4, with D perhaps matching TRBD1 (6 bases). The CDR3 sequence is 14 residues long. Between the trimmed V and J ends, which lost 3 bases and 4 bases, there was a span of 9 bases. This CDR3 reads CASSFGGYNEKLFF. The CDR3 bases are TGTGCCAGCAGTTTTGGGGGCTATAATGAAAAACTGTTTTTT.

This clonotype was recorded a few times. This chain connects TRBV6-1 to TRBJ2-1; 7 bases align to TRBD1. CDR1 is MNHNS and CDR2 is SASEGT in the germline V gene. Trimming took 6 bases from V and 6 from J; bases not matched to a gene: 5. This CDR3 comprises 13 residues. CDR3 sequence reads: CASRGTGANEQFF. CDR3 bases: TGTGCCAGCAGGGGAACAGGGGCCAATGAGCAGTTCTTC.